This TCR beta chain is from a study of T cells in localized non-small cell lung cancer. Remarks on this clone: Its antigen remains unidentified.

Study results and caveats: Exceeding tumor, uninvolved adjacent lung had the highest T cell clonality. Since sequencing was restricted to only one region of the tumor, intratumor heterogeneity remains a possibility. Researchers found a median roughly 56 of the top 100 tumor clones in adjacent lung.

In germline, CDR1 is SGHNT, CDR2 YENEEA. V gave up 1 base and J gave up 10 bases, with 10 bases separating them. This CDR3 is 12 amino acids long. This table comes from immunoSEQ multiplex PCR, and its TCRdb copy is limited to in-frame clones, with some not included. The table lists about 27,000 clones, 82% of them singletons. Source: peripheral blood, taken before any cancer treatment. The V and J genes are TRBV11-3 and TRBJ2-5, with D perhaps matching TRBD1 (5 bases). The source of this sequence is a woman aged 35-75 years with stage I lung adenocarcinoma. The CDR3: CASSLGQSDQYF. CDR3 nucleotide sequence: TGTGCCAGCAGCTTAGGACAGTCGGACCAGTACTTC.